These 21 T cell receptor beta chains were sequenced from one sample in a study of cytomegalovirus exposure and HLA in healthy donors. The PCR made use of 60 Vbeta and 13 Jbeta primers. Measured with immunoSEQ multiplex PCR; TCRdb has only the in-frame clones, and not every one. The sample gives roughly 100,000 clones, roughly four fifths of which show up once; less than 4% is in the top ten. Sequencing was done on a sample of PBMCs. The receptor source for this set is a man aged 25-45 years in good health and CMV-seropositive.

This clone was detected once. The J gene is TRBJ2-3, the V gene TRBV28, with D perhaps TRBD1 (6 bases). V dropped 1 base and J dropped 3 bases, with 8 bases sitting between them. Germline CDR1 is MDHEN and CDR2 is SYDVKM. The CDR3 has 14 amino acids. This CDR3 is CASSLLDRTDTQYF. CDR3 nucleotides: TGTGCCAGCAGTTTATTAGACAGGACAGATACGCAGTATTTT.

The chain employs TRBV5-4 and TRBJ2-1; possible D gene TRBD2, 6 bases. The CDR3 is 15 amino acids. Per the germline V gene, CDR1 is SGHNT and CDR2 is YYREEE (reference sequence). V gave up 4 bases and J gave up 3 bases, with 14 bases separating them. The CDR3 bases are TGTGCCAGCAGCCTGCCGCCTAGCGACTACAATGAGCAGTTCTTC. Translated, it gives CASSLPPSDYNEQFF.

The rearrangement joins TRBV5-1 to TRBJ2-1; D perhaps matches TRBD2 (5 bases). The V gene lost 4 bases and the J gene lost 8 bases, with 16 bases spanning the gap. Germline V CDR1 and CDR2: SGHRS, YFSETQ. This CDR3 has 14 amino acids. CDR3 coding DNA: TGCGCCAGCAGCAAGGGCCCCGAGGGCGATGAGCAGTTCTTC. Translated: CASSKGPEGDEQFF.

The chain has TRBV6-6 and TRBJ2-5; D might be TRBD2 (6 bases). V was shortened by 2 bases and J by 5 bases, with 18 bases between the two germline ends. Germline CDR1 MNHNY, CDR2 SVGAGI (reference sequence). The CDR3 covers 16 residues. The CDR3 spells CASSYHQLGGKETQYF. As DNA, the CDR3 is TGTGCCAGCAGTTACCACCAGTTAGGAGGGAAGGAGACCCAGTACTTC.

The genes are TRBV4-1 and TRBJ2-7; perhaps TRBD1 as D (6 bases). CDR1 is MGHRA, CDR2 YSYEKL, per germline. The CDR3 is 17 residues long. V was clipped by 0 bases and J by 1 base, with 16 bases between them. CDR3 loop: CASSQDRGGSWSYEQYF. DNA for the CDR3: TGCGCCAGCAGCCAAGATAGAGGGGGAAGTTGGTCCTACGAGCAGTACTTC.

Of note for this clone: Compared with germline, one end of the junction differs, possibly owing to a read error. This specimen includes other DNA sequences encoding the same CDR3. The chain has TRBV6-1 and TRBJ1-1, with TRBD1 as a possible D gene (6 bases). Germline CDR1 and CDR2: MNHNS and SASEGT. The CDR3 loop spans 14 amino acids. CDR3 residues: CASSPTGLGGEAFF. As DNA, the CDR3 is TGTGCTAGCAGCCCTACAGGGTTAGGAGGCGAAGCTTTCTTT.

The chain joins TRBV4-3 to TRBJ2-3, with 9 bases identical to TRBD2. CDR1 and CDR2 from the germline V gene are LGHNA and YSLEER. V lost 4 bases to trimming and J lost 5 bases; unmatched junction nucleotides: 10. This CDR3 has 16 amino acids. CDR3 amino acids: CASSRGGAGGGDTQYF. In DNA, the CDR3 is TGCGCCAGCAGCCGCGGGGGGGCGGGAGGTGGAGATACGCAGTATTTT.

The chain is built from TRBV7-6 and TRBJ2-1, with D possibly TRBD1 on 6 matching bases. Germline loops: CDR1 SGHVS, CDR2 FNYEAQ. Trimming took off 5 bases at V and 13 bases at J, with 21 bases between the two ends. This CDR3 has 14 residues. The CDR3 region is CASSPTGFTDSQFF. The CDR3 DNA reads as TGTGCCAGCAGCCCGACAGGATTTACGGACTCTCAGTTCTTC. Together with reference TRBV7-6 and TRBJ2-1, the CDR3 gives the full variable domain: GAGVSQSPRYKVTKRGQDVALRCDPISGHVSLYWYRQALGQGPEFLTYFNYEAQQDKSGLPNDRFSAERPEGSISTLTIQRTEQRDSAMYRCASSPTGFTDSQFFGPGTRLTVL.

This chain links TRBV4-3 with TRBJ2-5; no firm D call. Germline V gene sequence: CDR1 LGHNA, CDR2 YSLEER. Trimming stripped 1 base from V and 5 bases from J, with 14 bases between. The CDR3 has 15 amino acids. The chain's CDR3 is CASSQVLASDETQYF. Written as DNA, the CDR3 is TGCGCCAGCAGCCAAGTTTTGGCTAGTGACGAGACCCAGTACTTC.

The chain combines TRBV5-1 with TRBJ2-3; 11 bases agree with TRBD2. The germline V gene has CDR1 SGHRS and CDR2 YFSETQ. The CDR3 is made up of 17 amino acids. V lost 0 bases and J lost 0; bases outside the gene matches: 3. The CDR3 DNA reads as TGCGCCAGCAGCTTGGGACTAGCGGGGAGGAGCACAGATACGCAGTATTTT. This gives the protein CASSLGLAGRSTDTQYF.

As for this clone: One end of the junction does not line up with germline, which may come from a read error. The chain combines TRBV7-9 with TRBJ2-5, with D unresolved. The closer fit of TRBJ2-7 to the DNA end suggests the J call may be wrong. This CDR3 contains 12 residues. Germline values: CDR1 SEHNR, CDR2 FQNEAQ (reference sequence). The CDR3 DNA follows: TGTTCCAGCAGCTCGATTTCCTACGAGCAGTACTTC. The encoded protein is CSSSSISYEQYF.

The chain recombines TRBV9 with TRBJ1-4; TRBD1 agrees at 7 bases. Unmatched junction bases numbered 4, after V lost 4 bases and J lost 4 bases. The CDR3 extends over 14 amino acids. The germline V gene encodes CDR1 SGDLS and CDR2 YYNGEE. CDR3 in amino acids: CASSPGDSNEKLFF. The CDR3 DNA sequence: TGTGCCAGCAGCCCCGGGGACAGTAATGAAAAACTGTTTTTT.

This clone was counted between two and nine times. V gene TRBV19 combines with J gene TRBJ1-1; TRBD1 might be the D (5 bases). This CDR3 comprises 14 residues. V was pared by 10 bases and J by 4 bases, with 19 bases between. Germline V CDR1 and CDR2: LNHDA, SQIVND (reference sequence). CDR3 sequence: CATRRIGVGTEAFF. The CDR3 nucleotides read TGTGCCACCAGGAGAATAGGGGTGGGCACTGAAGCTTTCTTT. Combining the CDR3 with reference TRBV19 and TRBJ1-1 gives the whole variable domain DGGITQSPKYLFRKEGQNVTLSCEQNLNHDAMYWYRQDPGQGLRLIYYSQIVNDFQKGDIAEGYSVSREKKESFPLTVTSAQKNPTAFYLCATRRIGVGTEAFFGQGTRLTVV.

V and J are TRBV25-1 and TRBJ2-1; D is undetermined. The CDR3 is made up of 11 amino acids. Trimming stripped 4 bases from V and 9 bases from J, with 7 bases between. Germline CDR1 and CDR2: MGHDK and SYGVNS. CDR3: CASSGVGEQFF. The CDR3 DNA reads as TGTGCCAGCAGTGGAGTCGGTGAGCAGTTCTTC.

The genes are TRBV2 and TRBJ2-7, with 8 bases identical to TRBD1. V lost 0 bases, J lost 3 bases, and 4 bases stayed unmatched. This CDR3 is built from 15 residues. Germline values: CDR1 SNHLY, CDR2 FYNNEI. CDR3: CASSEAGTGIYEQYF. Here the CDR3 DNA reads TGTGCCAGCAGTGAAGCGGGGACAGGAATCTACGAGCAGTACTTC.

The J gene is TRBJ2-1, the V gene TRBV13, with D possibly matching TRBD2 (6 bases). Germline loops: CDR1 PRHDT, CDR2 FYEKMQ (reference sequence). Deletions cut 6 bases from V and 0 bases from J, with 12 bases between. The CDR3 spans 15 residues. The CDR3 coding sequence is TGTGCCAGCAGTCCCGACGGGAGCTCCTACAATGAGCAGTTCTTC. Its translation: CASSPDGSSYNEQFF.

V usage is TRBV2 and J usage is TRBJ2-1; TRBD2 matches 10 bases. The CDR3 has 17 amino acids. Germline V gene lookup returns CDR1 SNHLY and CDR2 FYNNEI. J gave up 6 bases and V 5 bases, and 13 bases lay outside the gene matches. CDR3 loop: CASSRETSGLGANEQFF. DNA for the CDR3: TGTGCCAGCAGTCGGGAGACTAGCGGGCTAGGTGCCAATGAGCAGTTCTTC.

The chain uses TRBV13 and TRBJ1-4; 9 bases fit TRBD1. Trimming at V came to 5 bases and at J to 5 bases, leaving 9 bases not matched to a gene. This CDR3 region has 16 residues. Germline assignment: CDR1 PRHDT and CDR2 FYEKMQ (reference sequence). This chain's CDR3 is CASSQTGGDANEKLFF. CDR3 nucleotides: TGTGCCAGCAGCCAAACAGGGGGCGACGCGAATGAAAAACTGTTTTTT.

The chain carries TRBV28 and TRBJ2-2, with 12 bases matching TRBD2. Unmatched junction bases numbered 6, after V lost 5 bases and J lost 2 bases. The CDR3 has 17 residues. Germline loops: CDR1 MDHEN, CDR2 SYDVKM. DNA of the CDR3: TGTGCCAGCAGTCGACTAGCGGGAGTAACCAACACCGGGGAGCTGTTTTTT. Encoded protein: CASSRLAGVTNTGELFF.

The chain is built from TRBV18 and TRBJ2-6; D perhaps matches TRBD1 (6 bases). The germline CDR1 and CDR2 sequences are KGHSH and LQKENI. The V and J ends lost 5 bases and 0 bases respectively, with 8 bases between them. This CDR3 has 15 amino acids. The CDR3 coding sequence is TGTGCCAGCTCAACGACAGGCTCTGGGGCCAACGTCCTGACTTTC. This translates into CASSTTGSGANVLTF.

As regards this clone: One end of the junction varies from germline; a read error may be responsible. This chain links TRBV6-4 with TRBJ2-1; D remains ambiguous. The CDR3 totals 13 residues. The V gene's germline CDR1 is MRHNA and CDR2 SNTAGT. The CDR3 DNA is TGTGCCAGCAGTGAAAACTCCTTCAATGAGCAGTTCTTC. Translated: CASSENSFNEQFF.